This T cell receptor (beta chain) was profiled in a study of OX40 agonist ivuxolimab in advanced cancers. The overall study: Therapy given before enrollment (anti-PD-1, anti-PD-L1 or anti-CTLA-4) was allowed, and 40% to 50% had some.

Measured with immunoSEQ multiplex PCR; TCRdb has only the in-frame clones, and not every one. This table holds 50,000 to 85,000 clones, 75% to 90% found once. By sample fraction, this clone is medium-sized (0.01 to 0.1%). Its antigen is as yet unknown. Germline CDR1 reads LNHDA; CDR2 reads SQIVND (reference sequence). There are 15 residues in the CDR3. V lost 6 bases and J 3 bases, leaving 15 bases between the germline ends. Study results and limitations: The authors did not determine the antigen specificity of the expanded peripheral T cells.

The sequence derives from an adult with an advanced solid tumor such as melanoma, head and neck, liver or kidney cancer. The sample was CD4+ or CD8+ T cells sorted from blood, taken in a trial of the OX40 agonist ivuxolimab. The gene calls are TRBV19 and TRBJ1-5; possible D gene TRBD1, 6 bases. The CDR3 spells CASRNRAGNNQPQHF. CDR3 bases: TGTGCCAGTAGGAACAGGGCTGGGAACAATCAGCCCCAGCATTTT.